Listed below are T cell receptor beta chains from one sample, sequenced in a study of molecular identifiers for immune sequencing clone quantification. TCRdb re-analysed the PCR reads in MiXCR, keeping a single row per CDR3 protein. The table shows 79,000 or so distinct CDR3 sequences, with approximately 25% occurring only once. The sample comprised naive CD8+ T cells from blood, with Jurkat cell RNA spiked in. The receptor source for this set is a human donor in good health. Some libraries in this study had Jurkat cell RNA spiked in. CDR3s include the opening cysteine and the closing phenylalanine or tryptophan. The D gene is left open where the match is weak. Clone size is shown for a subset of rows, as once, few, many or a class of expanded clone.

j_call,v_call,d_call,clone_size,cdr3_nt,cdr3_aa
TRBJ2-7,TRBV5-1,TRBD1,few,TGCGCCAGCAGCTCCGGACAGGGCAACGAGCAGTACTTT,CASSSGQGNEQYF
TRBJ2-3,TRBV9,-,few,TGTGCCAGCAGCGGTAGCCATACAGATACGCAGTATTTT,CASSGSHTDTQYF
TRBJ2-7,TRBV30,-,-,TGTGCCTGGAGTGTACATCCGGGGCCCTACGAGCAGTACTTC,CAWSVHPGPYEQYF
TRBJ2-7,TRBV7-9,-,-,TGTGCCAGCAGCTCCGAAACTCCGGGACAACTCTACGAGCAGTACTTC,CASSSETPGQLYEQYF
TRBJ1-1,TRBV7-2,-,-,TGTGCCAGCAGCTCAGAAGGGGTTACCATGAACACTGAAGCTTTCTTT,CASSSEGVTMNTEAFF
TRBJ1-5,TRBV5-8,-,many,TGTGCCAGCAGCTTCTTAAGGCGCAATCAGCCCCAGCATTTT,CASSFLRRNQPQHF
TRBJ2-7,TRBV4-1,-,-,TGCGCCAGCAGCCCGCGGGCAGCTAGCTCCTACGAGCAGTACTTC,CASSPRAASSYEQYF
TRBJ2-7,TRBV19,-,many,TGTGCCAGTAGTCCTCGAAGGGGAACCACCTACGAGCAGTACTTC,CASSPRRGTTYEQYF
TRBJ2-7,TRBV4-3,-,-,TGCGCCAGCAGCCAAGGGGATGGCCTTTACGAGCAGTACTTC,CASSQGDGLYEQYF
TRBJ2-3,TRBV24-1,-,many,TGTGCCACCACCGGAGATGGACCGGCAGATACGCAGTATTTT,CATTGDGPADTQYF
TRBJ1-5,TRBV27,-,-,TGTGCCAGCAGCCAGATCCAGGGCGGTCAGCCCCAGCATTTT,CASSQIQGGQPQHF
TRBJ2-3,TRBV13,TRBD2,-,TGTGCCAGCAGCTTAGGGGGGGGGAGTGAAGATACGCAGTATTTT,CASSLGGGSEDTQYF
TRBJ2-3,TRBV19,TRBD1,few,TGTGCCAGTAGTTTCCGACAGGGCGCAGATACGCAGTATTTT,CASSFRQGADTQYF
TRBJ1-1,TRBV5-6,TRBD1,many,TGTGCCAGCAGCCCCAGGGGGGGTCCACGAATGAACACTGAAGCTTTCTTT,CASSPRGGPRMNTEAFF
TRBJ2-7,TRBV19,-,-,TGTGCCAGTAGTGATGACAGAAAAAGTTTCTACGAGCAGTACTTC,CASSDDRKSFYEQYF
TRBJ2-5,TRBV3-1,-,few,TGTGCCAGCAGCTTTCGGGAAGAGACCCAGTACTTC,CASSFREETQYF
TRBJ2-1,TRBV5-4,TRBD2,many,TGTGCCAGCAGCCCTGGGACTAGCGGGAGCTGGAATGAGCAGTTCTTC,CASSPGTSGSWNEQFF
TRBJ1-1,TRBV20-1,-,-,TGCAGGGCGATTTGGGCGAGGGGCACTGAAGCTTTCTTT,CRAIWARGTEAFF
TRBJ2-7,TRBV28,TRBD2,-,TGTGCCAGCAAACCCCCCTGGGGGGGTGTAAGTTATGGGTTCTACGAGCAGTACTTC,CASKPPWGGVSYGFYEQYF
TRBJ2-3,TRBV5-1,-,many,TGCGCCAGCAGCTTGGTTTTGGTGTCAGGGACGAACACAGATACGCAGTATTTT,CASSLVLVSGTNTDTQYF
TRBJ2-7,TRBV6-2/TRBV6-3,-,-,TGTGCCAGCAGTTATGGCTACTACGAGCAGTACTTC,CASSYGYYEQYF
TRBJ2-3,TRBV29-1,-,many,TGCAGCGTAGATATCGGGAGTTCTACAGATACGCAGTATTTT,CSVDIGSSTDTQYF
TRBJ2-7,TRBV28,-,few,TGTGCCAGCAGGAAAGGGACGCATAGCTCCTACGAGCAGTACTTC,CASRKGTHSSYEQYF
TRBJ2-3,TRBV5-6,-,-,TGTGCCAGCAGCTTACTAGAATCAACTAGCACAGATACGCAGTATTTT,CASSLLESTSTDTQYF
TRBJ1-2,TRBV4-1,TRBD1,-,TGCGCCCGCAGCCAAAAACAGGGGTGGAACTATGGCTACACCTTC,CARSQKQGWNYGYTF
TRBJ2-3,TRBV28,TRBD2,many,TGTGCCAGCAGAAGTAGCTACGGTGCGGGAGTCTCGGGGGATACGCAGTATTTT,CASRSSYGAGVSGDTQYF
TRBJ2-6,TRBV12-3/TRBV12-4,-,-,TGTGCCAGCAGTTTAGACTCAGCTGGGGCCAACGTCCTGACTTTC,CASSLDSAGANVLTF
TRBJ1-1,TRBV4-3,-,many,TGCGCCAGCAGCCAAGATAGGGAGGGGGGGCAGGACACTGAAGCTTTCTTT,CASSQDREGGQDTEAFF
TRBJ2-2,TRBV4-3,-,-,TGCGCCAGCAGCCCGAACGCCGGGACGCGCGCGAACACCGGGGAGCTGTTTTTT,CASSPNAGTRANTGELFF
TRBJ2-3,TRBV28,-,many,TGTGCCAGCAACCCAGAGGCAGGACCCGGCAGAGATACGCAGTATTTT,CASNPEAGPGRDTQYF
TRBJ1-1,TRBV5-4,-,many,TGTGCCAGCAGCTTGGGGGCCACTGAAGCTTTCTTT,CASSLGATEAFF
TRBJ2-4,TRBV7-9,-,-,TGTGCCAGCAGTCGTACCGGACTAGCCAAAAACATTCAGTACTTC,CASSRTGLAKNIQYF
TRBJ2-7,TRBV27,-,-,TGTGCCAGCAGTCCCAGGGCGACCACCTACGAGCAGTACTTC,CASSPRATTYEQYF
TRBJ2-1,TRBV29-1,TRBD2,-,TGCAGCGTTGGTAAGCGGGAGCCGTCCTACAATGAGCAGTTCTTC,CSVGKREPSYNEQFF
TRBJ2-2,TRBV24-1,TRBD1,many,TGTGCCACCAGTGATTTGCCTTGGACAGGCGATAACACCGGGGAGCTGTTTTTT,CATSDLPWTGDNTGELFF
TRBJ2-3,TRBV10-2,-,few,TGCGCCAGCAGTGAGTCTTTACACCCTAGCACAGATACGCAGTATTTT,CASSESLHPSTDTQYF
TRBJ2-5,TRBV7-9,TRBD2,few,TGTGCCAGCAGCTTCCCGGGAGGGGCCGGTGAGACCCAGTACTTC,CASSFPGGAGETQYF
TRBJ2-7,TRBV5-5,TRBD1,-,TGTGCCAGCATTCTCGGGACAGGGCTGGACGAGCAGTACTTC,CASILGTGLDEQYF
TRBJ2-7,TRBV10-3,TRBD1,many,TGTGCCATCAGTGAACAGGGGGTCGAGCAGTACTTC,CAISEQGVEQYF
TRBJ2-7,TRBV30,TRBD1,many,TGTGCCTGGAGTCGGACAGGGGTTCCCTACGAGCAGTACTTC,CAWSRTGVPYEQYF
TRBJ2-1,TRBV6-5,TRBD2,-,TGTGCCAGCAGTTACCGGACTAGCGGGAGAAACGAGCAGTTCTTC,CASSYRTSGRNEQFF
TRBJ1-6,TRBV4-2,-,many,TGTGCCAGCAGCCGAAATCGGGAGCTAATTCTGGACCTCCACTTT,CASSRNRELILDLHF
TRBJ2-3,TRBV7-9,TRBD1,many,TGTGCCAGCAGCCCAGGGGGACCCCCCACAGATACGCAGTATTTT,CASSPGGPPTDTQYF
TRBJ2-1,TRBV27,TRBD2,-,TGTGCCAGCAACGACGGGGGGGAATACAATGAGCAGTTCTTC,CASNDGGEYNEQFF
TRBJ2-2,TRBV24-1,-,many,TGTGCCACCATTCAACGGGACGGTCAGAACACCGGGGAGCTGTTTTTT,CATIQRDGQNTGELFF
TRBJ1-2,TRBV3-1,-,many,TGTGCCAGCAGCCCCCGGCAGGGAGGCTATGGCTACACCTTC,CASSPRQGGYGYTF
TRBJ1-3,TRBV9,-,many,TGTGCCAGCAGCGCCCCCCTCTCTGGAAACACCATATATTTT,CASSAPLSGNTIYF